Shown below are 17 T cell receptor beta chains from a single sample sequenced in a study of blood T cell repertoires in COVID-19. Measured with immunoSEQ multiplex PCR; TCRdb has only the in-frame clones, and not every one. In the table there are 200,000 to 250,000 clones, 82% of which are singletons. Sequencing was performed on peripheral blood. The receptors originated from a woman aged 35 to 49 with acute or convalescent COVID-19.

The chain is built from TRBV27 and TRBJ2-7; tentative D call: TRBD1 (5 bases). The CDR3 runs to 13 residues. V was pared by 5 bases and J by 8 bases, with 16 bases between. Germline-derived CDR1 and CDR2 are MNHEY and SMNVEV (reference sequence). CDR3 coding DNA: TGTGCCAGCAGTCCCGGACACCACACACAGCAGTACTTC. Translated: CASSPGHHTQQYF.

DNA of the CDR3: TGTGCCAGCAGTTCAACGACAGGGGTGTTCTATGGCTACACCTTC. The encoded protein is CASSSTTGVFYGYTF. This chain joins TRBV27 and TRBJ1-2, with 8 nucleotides matching TRBD1. V was pared by 4 bases and J by 4 bases, with 8 bases of the junction left unmatched. This CDR3 is built from 15 residues. CDR1 and CDR2 from the germline V gene are MNHEY and SMNVEV (reference sequence).

V is TRBV30 and J is TRBJ1-6; D might be TRBD1 (5 bases). Germline-derived CDR1 and CDR2 are GTSNPN and SVGIG (reference sequence). The CDR3 length is 14 residues. Trimming took off 5 bases at V and 6 bases at J, with 14 bases between the two ends. CDR3 DNA: TGTGCCTGGGGTGCGGGGGTTGGTAATTCACCCCTCCACTTT. The encoded protein is CAWGAGVGNSPLHF.

The CDR3, as DNA: TGCGCCAGCAGGGGTACAGGACAGGGTGGAAACACCATATATTTT. Amino acid sequence: CASRGTGQGGNTIYF. The rearrangement uses TRBV5-1 and TRBJ1-3, with 8 bases identical to TRBD1. The length of the CDR3 is 15 residues. V gave up 5 bases and J gave up 3 bases; unmatched junction bases: 7. The V gene's germline CDR1 is SGHRS and CDR2 YFSETQ.

To note about this clone: Other DNA variants within this sample encode the same CDR3. The genes are TRBV5-1 and TRBJ1-6; D not certain. V lost 0 bases to trimming and J lost 6 bases, with 10 bases between them. The CDR3 is 15 residues long. The germline gives CDR1 SGHRS, CDR2 YFSETQ. The CDR3 sequence is CASSLGPPGNSPLHF. The CDR3 DNA reads TGCGCCAGCAGCTTGGGACCCCCGGGTAATTCACCCCTCCACTTT.

The chain combines TRBV7-8 with TRBJ2-3; the D is unclear. V was shortened by 3 bases and J by 1 base, with 11 bases between the two germline ends. Germline CDR1 SGHVS, CDR2 FQNEAQ. This CDR3 is built from 15 residues. DNA of the CDR3: TGTGCCAGCAGCTTGAGACGGGTGGGCACAGATACGCAGTATTTT. It yields the protein CASSLRRVGTDTQYF.

V usage is TRBV7-2 and J usage is TRBJ2-7; 9 bases fit TRBD1. Trimming at V came to 3 bases and at J to 7 bases, leaving 7 bases not matched to a gene. Germline CDR1 is SGHTA and CDR2 is FQGNSA. CDR3 length: 14 residues. CDR3 region: CASSLNRGLFEQYF. The CDR3 DNA reads as TGTGCCAGCAGCTTGAACAGGGGGCTTTTTGAGCAGTACTTC.

J is TRBJ2-2 and V is TRBV4-2, with TRBD2 matching over 13 bases. In germline, CDR1 is LGHNA, CDR2 YNFKEQ. The length of the CDR3 is 17 residues. The V segment lost 1 base and the J segment 7 bases; nucleotides outside the gene matches: 6. In nucleotides, the CDR3 is TGTGCCAGCAGCCAAGCAACTAGCGGGGGGGATGGCGGGGAGCTGTTTTTT. This translates into CASSQATSGGDGGELFF.

V usage is TRBV4-3 and J usage is TRBJ2-1, with a tentative D call TRBD2 (5 bases). Germline V lookup: CDR1 LGHNA, CDR2 YSLEER. The CDR3 runs 17 residues. V shed 0 bases and J shed 0 bases, with 12 bases lying between them. In DNA, the CDR3 is TGCGCCAGCAGCCAAGATGGGAGAAGCTCCTCCTACAATGAGCAGTTCTTC. Translating gives CASSQDGRSSSYNEQFF.

The J gene is TRBJ2-5, the V gene TRBV6-6, with D possibly matching TRBD2 (5 bases). This CDR3 has 13 amino acids. Germline V gene data show CDR1 as MNHNY and CDR2 as SVGAGI (reference sequence). The V end was cut by 4 bases, the J end by 5 bases, with 11 bases between. CDR3 loop: CASSSGGWETQYF. The DNA of the CDR3 is TGTGCCAGCAGTTCAGGAGGTTGGGAGACCCAGTACTTC.

J is TRBJ2-1 and V is TRBV12-3 or TRBV12-4, with 7 bases that match TRBD2. With V trimmed by 7 bases and J by 6 bases, 6 bases remained unmatched. This CDR3 comprises 13 residues. Here the CDR3 reads CASTEGLRNEQFF. In DNA, the CDR3 is TGTGCCAGCACCGAGGGACTACGCAATGAGCAGTTCTTC.

The rearrangement links TRBV2 to TRBJ2-7; TRBD2 aligns across 11 bases. In germline, CDR1 is SNHLY, CDR2 FYNNEI. The V segment lost 6 bases and the J segment 3 bases; nucleotides outside the gene matches: 4. The CDR3 totals 14 residues. CDR3 coding DNA: TGTGCCAGCAGGGATAGCGGGAGGGGCTACGAGCAGTACTTC. Translation: CASRDSGRGYEQYF.

This CDR3 is CAISERGPTSHEQFF. For the CDR3, the DNA is TGTGCCATCAGTGAACGAGGGCCTACCTCCCATGAGCAGTTCTTC. The chain carries TRBV10-3 and TRBJ2-1; D perhaps matches TRBD2 (5 bases). Germline CDR1 and CDR2: ENHRY and SYGVKD. CDR3 size: 15 residues. V dropped 3 bases and J dropped 8 bases, with 17 bases sitting between them.

The chain is built from TRBV27 and TRBJ2-1, with 14 nucleotides matching TRBD2. With 7 bases clipped from V and 9 bases from J, the junction kept 2 bases outside the gene matches. This CDR3 has 13 residues. CDR1 is MNHEY, CDR2 SMNVEV, per germline (reference sequence). Here the CDR3 DNA reads TGTGCCAGCACCGGGACTAGCGGGGGTGAGCAGTTCTTC. Translation: CASTGTSGGEQFF.

This chain uses TRBV7-2 with TRBJ2-2; TRBD1 matches at 10 bases. With V trimmed by 4 bases and J by 5 bases, 7 bases remained unmatched. CDR1 SGHTA and CDR2 FQGNSA come from the germline V gene. The CDR3 has 16 amino acids. The CDR3, as DNA: TGTGCCAGCAGCTCTCCGGGACAGGGGCCTACCGGGGAGCTGTTTTTT. As protein: CASSSPGQGPTGELFF.

The chain combines TRBV4-3 with TRBJ2-2; 7 positions agree with TRBD1. CDR1 LGHNA and CDR2 YSLEER come from the germline V gene. CDR3 size: 15 residues. V lost 1 base, J lost 5 bases, and 4 bases stayed unmatched. Here the CDR3 reads CASSQGQGSTGELFF. The CDR3 region has the DNA TGCGCCAGCAGCCAAGGACAGGGAAGTACCGGGGAGCTGTTTTTT.

The CDR3 DNA is TGTGCCAGCAGCTTCAGGCCCCCGACTGGGGCCAACGTCCTGACTTTC. It specifies CASSFRPPTGANVLTF. The gene calls are TRBV7-3 and TRBJ2-6, with no clear D. V lost 3 bases to trimming and J lost 2 bases, with 11 bases between them. The CDR3 is 16 residues long. Per germline, CDR1 SGHTA and CDR2 FQGTGA.